The entry below describes one T cell receptor beta chain. Negative isolation was used for CD8+ and CD4+ T cells, and FACS enrichment was applied to TEMRA cells. This entry is derived from a study of CD8 T cells in Susac syndrome. Germline V CDR1 and CDR2: WSHSY, SAAADI. The CDR3 length is 17 residues. The V end was cut by 2 bases, the J end by 4 bases, with 21 bases between. An input of roughly 0.5 to 1 ug of RNA was subjected to reverse transcription using random hexamers. TCRdb re-called the immunoSEQ multiplex PCR reads with MiXCR, one entry per CDR3 protein. Among around 140,000 distinct CDR3 sequences, roughly 80% were seen once, and the ten largest hold around 0.5%.

The source material was CD8+ T cells from PBMCs. The TCR was taken from a human donor with multiple sclerosis. The rearrangement uses TRBV10-2 and TRBJ2-7; TRBD1 is a possible D gene (6 bases). CDR3 DNA: TGCGCCAGCAGTGAGCCTTGGTGGGAAAGGGACATGTACGAGCAGTACTTC. This gives the protein CASSEPWWERDMYEQYF.